This T cell receptor (beta chain) came from a study of T cell repertoires in cytomegalovirus infection. The CDR3 is made up of 12 amino acids. Trimming cost V 3 bases and J 7 bases, with 7 bases left between them. TCRdb redid the calling of the reads with MiXCR, one entry per CDR3 protein. Seen here are about 160,000 distinct CDR3 sequences, 17% observed once, and the top ten hold 18%. This clonotype is categorized as medium-sized. This sequence originates from a human donor in good health (CMV status not recorded). Some clones in this sample may be carry-over from other donors' samples. This sequence joins TRBV12-3 or TRBV12-4 and TRBJ2-1; no definite D call. Sequencing input: CD8+ T cells from PBMCs. This CDR3 is CASSFSWNEQFF. The CDR3 nucleotides are TGTGCCAGCAGTTTTAGCTGGAATGAGCAGTTCTTC.